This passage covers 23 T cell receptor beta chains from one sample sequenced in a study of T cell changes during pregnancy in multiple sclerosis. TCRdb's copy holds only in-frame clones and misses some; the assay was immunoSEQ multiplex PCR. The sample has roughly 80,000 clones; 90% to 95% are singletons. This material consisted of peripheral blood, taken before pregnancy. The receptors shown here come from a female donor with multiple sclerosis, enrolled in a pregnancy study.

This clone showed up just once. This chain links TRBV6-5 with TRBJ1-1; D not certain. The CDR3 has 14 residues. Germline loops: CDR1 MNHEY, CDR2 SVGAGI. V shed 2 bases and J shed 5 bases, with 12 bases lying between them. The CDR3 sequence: CASSYDGLGTEAFF. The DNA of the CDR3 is TGTGCCAGCAGTTACGATGGTCTCGGGACTGAAGCTTTCTTT.

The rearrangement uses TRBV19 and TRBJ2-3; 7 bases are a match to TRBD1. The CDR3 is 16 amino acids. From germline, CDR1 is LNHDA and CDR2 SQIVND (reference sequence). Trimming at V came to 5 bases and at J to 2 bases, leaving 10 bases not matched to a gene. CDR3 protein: CASSLRTTGTTDTQYF. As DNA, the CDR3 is TGTGCCAGTAGTCTACGTACGACAGGGACCACAGATACGCAGTATTTT.

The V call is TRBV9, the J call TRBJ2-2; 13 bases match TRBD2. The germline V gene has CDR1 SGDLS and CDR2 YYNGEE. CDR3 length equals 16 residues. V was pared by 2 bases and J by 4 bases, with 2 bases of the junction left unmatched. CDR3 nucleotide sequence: TGTGCCAGCAGCGTCACTAGCGGGAGGGCCACCGGGGAGCTGTTTTTT. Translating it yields CASSVTSGRATGELFF.

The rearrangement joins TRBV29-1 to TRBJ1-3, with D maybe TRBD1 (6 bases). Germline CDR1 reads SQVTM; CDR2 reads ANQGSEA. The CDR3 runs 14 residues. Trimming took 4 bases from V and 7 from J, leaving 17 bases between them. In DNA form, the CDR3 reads TGCAGCGTTGGGATGGGACACGTCTCGAACACCATATATTTT. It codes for CSVGMGHVSNTIYF.

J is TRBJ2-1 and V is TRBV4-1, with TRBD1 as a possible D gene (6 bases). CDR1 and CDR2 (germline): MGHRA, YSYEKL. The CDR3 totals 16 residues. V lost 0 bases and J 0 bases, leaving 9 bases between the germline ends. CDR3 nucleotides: TGCGCCAGCAGCCAAGATTTAGGGGGCTCCTACAATGAGCAGTTCTTC. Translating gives CASSQDLGGSYNEQFF.

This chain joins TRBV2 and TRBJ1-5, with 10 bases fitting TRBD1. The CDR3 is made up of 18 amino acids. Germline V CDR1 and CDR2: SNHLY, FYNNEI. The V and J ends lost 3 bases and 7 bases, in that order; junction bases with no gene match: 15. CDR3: CASSDTQPRQGARQPQHF. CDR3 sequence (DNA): TGTGCCAGCAGTGACACACAACCTCGACAGGGGGCTCGCCAGCCCCAGCATTTT.

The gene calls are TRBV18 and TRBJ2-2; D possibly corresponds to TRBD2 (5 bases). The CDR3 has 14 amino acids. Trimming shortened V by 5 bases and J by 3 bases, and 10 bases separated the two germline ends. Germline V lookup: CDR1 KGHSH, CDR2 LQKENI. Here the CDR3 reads CASSREQYTGELFF. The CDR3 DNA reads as TGTGCCAGCTCAAGGGAGCAGTACACCGGGGAGCTGTTTTTT.

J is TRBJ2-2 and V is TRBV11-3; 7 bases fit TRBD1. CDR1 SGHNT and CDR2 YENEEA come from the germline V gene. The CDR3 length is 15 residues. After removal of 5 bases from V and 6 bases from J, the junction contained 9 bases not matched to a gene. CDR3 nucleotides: TGTGCCAGCAGCCCCACTGGACAGGTCCCCGGGGAGCTGTTTTTT. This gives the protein CASSPTGQVPGELFF.

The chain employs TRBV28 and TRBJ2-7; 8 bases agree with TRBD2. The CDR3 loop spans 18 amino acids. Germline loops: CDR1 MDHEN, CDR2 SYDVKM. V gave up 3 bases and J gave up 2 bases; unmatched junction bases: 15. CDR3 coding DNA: TGTGCCAGCAGTTTGGTGGGGATAGCGGGACCCACCACCTACGAGCAGTACTTC. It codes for CASSLVGIAGPTTYEQYF.

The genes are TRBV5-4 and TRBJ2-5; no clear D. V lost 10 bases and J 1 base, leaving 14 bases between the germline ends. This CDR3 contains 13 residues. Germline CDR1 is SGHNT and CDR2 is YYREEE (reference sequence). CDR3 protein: CAASDEVQETQYF. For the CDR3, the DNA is TGTGCCGCCTCTGACGAGGTCCAAGAGACCCAGTACTTC.

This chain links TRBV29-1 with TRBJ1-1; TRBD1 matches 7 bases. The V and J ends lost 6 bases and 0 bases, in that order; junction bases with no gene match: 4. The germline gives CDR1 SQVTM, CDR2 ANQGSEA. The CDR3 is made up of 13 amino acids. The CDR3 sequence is CSVRQGMNTEAFF. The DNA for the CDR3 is TGCAGCGTAAGACAGGGCATGAACACTGAAGCTTTCTTT. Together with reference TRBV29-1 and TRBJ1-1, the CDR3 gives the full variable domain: SAVISQKPSRDICQRGTSLTIQCQVDSQVTMMFWYRQQPGQSLTLIATANQGSEATYESGFVIDKFPISRPNLTFSTLTVSNMSPEDSSIYLCSVRQGMNTEAFFGQGTRLTVV.

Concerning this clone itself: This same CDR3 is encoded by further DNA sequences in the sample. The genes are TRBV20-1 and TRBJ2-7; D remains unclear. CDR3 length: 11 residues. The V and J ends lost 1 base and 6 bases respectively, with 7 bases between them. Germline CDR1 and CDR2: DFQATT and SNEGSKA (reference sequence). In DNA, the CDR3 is TGCAGTGCTAGAGCGGGTGTCGAGCAGTACTTC. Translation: CSARAGVEQYF.

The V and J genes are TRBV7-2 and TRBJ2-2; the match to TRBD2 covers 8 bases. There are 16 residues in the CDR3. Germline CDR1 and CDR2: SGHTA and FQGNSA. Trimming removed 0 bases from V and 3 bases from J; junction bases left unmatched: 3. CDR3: CASSLAGLGDTGELFF. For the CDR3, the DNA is TGTGCCAGCAGCTTAGCGGGACTAGGCGACACCGGGGAGCTGTTTTTT.

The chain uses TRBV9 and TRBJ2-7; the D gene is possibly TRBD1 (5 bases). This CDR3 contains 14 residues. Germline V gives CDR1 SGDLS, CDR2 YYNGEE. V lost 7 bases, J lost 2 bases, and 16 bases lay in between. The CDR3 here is CASGPEVGAYEQYF. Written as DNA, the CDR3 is TGTGCCAGCGGGCCCGAGGTAGGGGCCTACGAGCAGTACTTC. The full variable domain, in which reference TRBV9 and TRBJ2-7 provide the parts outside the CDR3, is DSGVTQTPKHLITATGQRVTLRCSPRSGDLSVYWYQQSLDQGLQFLIQYYNGEERAKGNILERFSAQQFPDLHSELNLSSLELGDSALYFCASGPEVGAYEQYFGPGTRLTVT.

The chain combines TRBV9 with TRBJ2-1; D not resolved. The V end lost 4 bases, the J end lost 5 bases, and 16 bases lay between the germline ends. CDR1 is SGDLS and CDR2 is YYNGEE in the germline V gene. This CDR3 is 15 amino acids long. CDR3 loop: CASSPISTKNNEQFF. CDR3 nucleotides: TGTGCCAGCAGCCCAATTTCCACTAAGAACAATGAGCAGTTCTTC.

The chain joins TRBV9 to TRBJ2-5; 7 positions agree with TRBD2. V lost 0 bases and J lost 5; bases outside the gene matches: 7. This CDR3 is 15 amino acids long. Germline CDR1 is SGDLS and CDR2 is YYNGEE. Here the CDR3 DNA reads TGTGCCAGCAGCGTAGCCGCGGGAGTAAGGGAGACCCAGTACTTC. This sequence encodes CASSVAAGVRETQYF.

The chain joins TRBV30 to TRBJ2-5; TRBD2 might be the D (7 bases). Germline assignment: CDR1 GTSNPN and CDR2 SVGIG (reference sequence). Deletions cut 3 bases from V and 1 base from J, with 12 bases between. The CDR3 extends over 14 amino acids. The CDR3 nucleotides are TGTGCCTGGAGCCGGGGGGCACTCCAAGAGACCCAGTACTTC. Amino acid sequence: CAWSRGALQETQYF.

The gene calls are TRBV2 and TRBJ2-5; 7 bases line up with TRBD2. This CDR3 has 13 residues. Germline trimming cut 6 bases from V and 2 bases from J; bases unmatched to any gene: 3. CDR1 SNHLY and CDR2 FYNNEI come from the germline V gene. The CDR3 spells CASSSSGQETQYF. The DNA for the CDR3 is TGTGCCAGCAGCTCTAGCGGACAAGAGACCCAGTACTTC.

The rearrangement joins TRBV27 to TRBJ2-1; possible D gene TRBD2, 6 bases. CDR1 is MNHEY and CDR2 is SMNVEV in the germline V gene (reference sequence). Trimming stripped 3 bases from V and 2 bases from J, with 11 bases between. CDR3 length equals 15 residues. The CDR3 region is CASSLTGVPYNEQFF. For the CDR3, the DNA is TGTGCCAGCAGTTTGACGGGAGTCCCCTACAATGAGCAGTTCTTC.

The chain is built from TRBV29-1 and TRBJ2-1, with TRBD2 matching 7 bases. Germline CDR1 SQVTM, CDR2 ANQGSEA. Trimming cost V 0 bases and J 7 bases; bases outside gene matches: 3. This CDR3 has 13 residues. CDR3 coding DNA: TGCAGCGTTGAAGAGGGACTACTAAATGAGCAGTTCTTC. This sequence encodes CSVEEGLLNEQFF.

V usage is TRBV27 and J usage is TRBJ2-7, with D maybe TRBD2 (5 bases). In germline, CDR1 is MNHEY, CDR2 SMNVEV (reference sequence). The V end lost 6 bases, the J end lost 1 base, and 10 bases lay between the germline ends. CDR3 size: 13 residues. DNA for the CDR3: TGTGCCAGCAGATTCAGCGGTTCCTACGAGCAGTACTTC. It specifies CASRFSGSYEQYF.

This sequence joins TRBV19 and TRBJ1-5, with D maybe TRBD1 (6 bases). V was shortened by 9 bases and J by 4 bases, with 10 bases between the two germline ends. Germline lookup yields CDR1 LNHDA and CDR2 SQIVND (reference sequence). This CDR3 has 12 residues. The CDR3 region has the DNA TGTGCCAGCGGTACAGGGAATCAGCCCCAGCATTTT. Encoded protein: CASGTGNQPQHF.

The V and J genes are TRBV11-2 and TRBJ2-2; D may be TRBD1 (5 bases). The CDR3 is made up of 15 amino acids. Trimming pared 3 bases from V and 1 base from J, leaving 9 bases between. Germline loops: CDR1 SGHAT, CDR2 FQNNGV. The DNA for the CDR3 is TGTGCCAGCAGCTTGGGCAGGGTGAACACCGGGGAGCTGTTTTTT. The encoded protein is CASSLGRVNTGELFF.